A single sample is the source of the 32 T cell receptor beta chains below, sequenced in a study of T cells in Graves' hyperthyroidism and ophthalmopathy. RNA transcripts provided the source from which TCR beta CDR3 regions were amplified. First-round RT-PCR with HTBI primers amplified the TCR CDR3 region. TCRdb ran MiXCR on the multiplex PCR reads and lists one entry per CDR3 protein. The profile shows about 700,000 distinct CDR3 sequences, about 14% of them singletons. Sequenced sample: blood. The receptor set was obtained from a woman in her late teens or twenties with Graves' hyperthyroidism.

Turning to this clonotype: An end of the junction does not agree with germline; a read error may underlie this. This sequence joins TRBV6-4 and TRBJ1-1; D possibly corresponds to TRBD1 (5 bases). The CDR3 is 13 amino acids. Germline V CDR1 and CDR2: MRHNA, SNTAGT. The CDR3 protein is CASSYSNTGGAFF. CDR3 DNA: TGTGCCAGCAGTTACTCCAACACAGGAGGGGCTTTCTTT.

This clonotype appeared a few times. The chain couples TRBV12-5 to TRBJ2-3; 8 nucleotides align to TRBD1. Germline loops: CDR1 LGHNT, CDR2 FRNRAP. The CDR3 extends over 15 amino acids. With V trimmed by 6 bases and J by 1 base, 6 bases remained unmatched. The CDR3 here is CASGPGTGGTDTQYF. In DNA, the CDR3 is TGTGCTAGTGGCCCCGGGACAGGAGGCACAGATACGCAGTATTTT.

This clonotype was observed a single time. V usage is TRBV5-4 and J usage is TRBJ2-7; D is undetermined. Deletions cut 2 bases from V and 5 bases from J, with 14 bases between. The CDR3 contains 14 residues. The germline V gene has CDR1 SGHNT and CDR2 YYREEE (reference sequence). DNA of the CDR3: TGTGCCAGCAGCTTCGCGGCAGGTACGGACGAGCAGTACTTC. This codes for CASSFAAGTDEQYF.

At least ten counts were recorded for this clonotype. V is TRBV6-1 and J is TRBJ2-5; TRBD2 might be the D (7 bases). V was clipped by 3 bases and J by 4 bases, with 9 bases between them. The CDR3 spans 13 residues. Germline CDR1 reads MNHNS; CDR2 reads SASEGT. This CDR3 is CASSEGGAETQYF. The CDR3 coding sequence is TGTGCCAGCAGTGAGGGGGGGGCAGAGACCCAGTACTTC.

The CDR3 sequence: CASSEALLVVSYEQYF. As DNA, the CDR3 is TGTGCCAGCAGTGAAGCGCTTCTTGTAGTCTCCTACGAGCAGTACTTC. The chain joins TRBV6-1 to TRBJ2-7; D call uncertain. The V and J ends lost 0 bases and 0 bases respectively, with 12 bases between them. Germline CDR1 MNHNS, CDR2 SASEGT. The CDR3 totals 16 residues.

This clonotype came up many times. The chain has TRBV20-1 and TRBJ2-5; D remains ambiguous. The CDR3 runs to 14 residues. Germline assignment: CDR1 DFQATT and CDR2 SNEGSKA (reference sequence). Trimming removed 3 bases at V and 0 bases at J, with 11 bases between. CDR3 nucleotide sequence: TGCAGTGCTAGTAGATGGGAAGACCAAGAGACCCAGTACTTC. This gives the protein CSASRWEDQETQYF.

The rearrangement joins TRBV6-1 to TRBJ2-1, with D maybe TRBD2 (5 bases). Trimming removed 8 bases at V and 0 bases at J, with 14 bases between. Germline lookup yields CDR1 MNHNS and CDR2 SASEGT. CDR3 length equals 15 residues. CDR3 nucleotide sequence: TGTGCCAGCCTAGCCGTAGCCACCTCCTACAATGAGCAGTTCTTC. This codes for CASLAVATSYNEQFF.

This clonotype appeared many times. V usage is TRBV10-3 and J usage is TRBJ1-5, with D perhaps TRBD1 (5 bases). Deletions cut 3 bases from V and 1 base from J, with 7 bases between. CDR1 is ENHRY, CDR2 SYGVKD, per germline. The CDR3 is 14 amino acids. Here the CDR3 reads CAISEWDSNQPQHF. In nucleotides, the CDR3 is TGTGCCATCAGTGAATGGGACAGCAATCAGCCCCAGCATTTT.

The table lists this clonotype with many counts. The chain has TRBV6-1 and TRBJ1-2; unclear D gene. V was trimmed by 0 bases and J by 8 bases, leaving 13 bases between them. The CDR3 is made up of 14 amino acids. CDR1 MNHNS and CDR2 SASEGT come from the germline V gene. This CDR3 reads CASSEALIVFGYTF. For the CDR3, the DNA is TGTGCCAGCAGTGAAGCGCTGATAGTGTTCGGCTACACCTTC.

This clonotype appeared a few times. The rearrangement uses TRBV7-9 and TRBJ2-3, with unresolved D. V lost 5 bases to trimming and J lost 2 bases, with 17 bases between them. CDR1 and CDR2 from the germline V gene are SEHNR and FQNEAQ (reference sequence). The CDR3 length is 16 residues. The CDR3 here is CASSLMETSDTDTQYF. The DNA of the CDR3 is TGTGCCAGCAGCCTGATGGAGACGAGCGACACAGATACGCAGTATTTT.

V and J are TRBV20-1 and TRBJ2-3; TRBD2 might be the D (5 bases). With 0 bases removed from V and 5 bases from J, the gap between germline ends came to 9 bases. Germline V CDR1 and CDR2: DFQATT, SNEGSKA (reference sequence). The CDR3 is 13 residues long. The CDR3 protein is CSARELGEDTQYF. The CDR3 DNA sequence: TGCAGTGCTAGAGAGCTCGGGGAAGATACGCAGTATTTT.

This clonotype came up many times. The chain joins TRBV2 to TRBJ1-2, with D maybe TRBD1 (6 bases). This CDR3 has 13 amino acids. CDR1 SNHLY and CDR2 FYNNEI come from the germline V gene. V lost 8 bases and J 3 bases, leaving 13 bases between the germline ends. The CDR3 protein is CASRLPGDYGYTF. CDR3 DNA sequence: TGTGCCAGCCGCCTCCCAGGGGACTATGGCTACACCTTC.

With regard to this clonotype: One end of the junction does not line up with germline, which may come from a read error. The chain carries TRBV12-3 or TRBV12-4 and TRBJ1-5; 11 positions agree with TRBD1. The CDR3 loop spans 15 amino acids. As DNA, the CDR3 is TGTGCCAGCAGAGGACAGGGGGCTTGGAATCCGCCCCAGCATTTT. Its translation: CASRGQGAWNPPQHF.

This clonotype has a count of ten or more. The chain recombines TRBV3-1 with TRBJ2-1, with D possibly matching TRBD1 (6 bases). There are 13 residues in the CDR3. Per the germline V gene, CDR1 is LGHDT and CDR2 is YNNKEL (reference sequence). V dropped 4 bases and J dropped 9 bases, with 13 bases sitting between them. The CDR3 sequence is CASSRNLGGEQFF. As DNA, the CDR3 is TGTGCCAGCAGCCGGAACCTAGGGGGTGAGCAGTTCTTC.

The V gene is TRBV6-1, the J gene TRBJ1-2; TRBD1 matches 7 bases. In germline, CDR1 is MNHNS, CDR2 SASEGT. This CDR3 contains 15 residues. J was trimmed by 2 bases and V by 6 bases; bases with no gene match: 9. Here the CDR3 reads CASRFPGTENYGYTF. Written as DNA, the CDR3 is TGTGCCAGCAGATTTCCCGGGACAGAAAACTATGGCTACACCTTC.

In the case of this clonotype: An end of the junction does not agree with germline; a read error may underlie this. This chain uses TRBV7-6 with TRBJ2-7, with 9 bases lining up with TRBD1. Germline V gives CDR1 SGHVS, CDR2 FNYEAQ. The CDR3 spans 15 residues. The CDR3 reads CASSSTGTGNYVQYF. The CDR3 region has the DNA TGTGCCAGCAGCTCCACCGGGACAGGGAACTACGTGCAGTACTTC. The full variable domain, rest sourced from reference TRBV7-6 and TRBJ2-7, is GAGVSQSPRYKVTKRGQDVALRCDPISGHVSLYWYRQALGQGPEFLTYFNYEAQQDKSGLPNDRFSAERPEGSISTLTIQRTEQRDSAMYRCASSSTGTGNYVQYFGPGTRLTVT.

This clonotype was counted ten times or more. CDR3 DNA: TGTGCCAGCAGCTTAGGAGGGTCGATGGGCTACGAGCAGTACTTC. This encodes CASSLGGSMGYEQYF. The chain uses TRBV7-2 and TRBJ2-7, with D perhaps TRBD2 (5 bases). The CDR3 runs to 15 residues. Germline lookup yields CDR1 SGHTA and CDR2 FQGNSA. V shed 1 base and J shed 3 bases, with 13 bases lying between them. The whole variable domain, filled in from reference TRBV7-2 and TRBJ2-7, reads GAGVSQSPSNKVTEKGKDVELRCDPISGHTALYWYRQSLGQGLEFLIYFQGNSAPDKSGLPSDRFSAERTGGSVSTLTIQRTQQEDSAVYLCASSLGGSMGYEQYFGPGTRLTVT.

In regard to this clonotype: A read error is possible here, since a much larger clone lies one base away. It is likely a read error, because the conserved phenylalanine at the end of the CDR3 is missing. This chain uses TRBV6-1 with TRBJ1-6; D not resolved. V shed 3 bases and J shed 7 bases, with 13 bases lying between them. Germline V gene data show CDR1 as MNHNS and CDR2 as SASEGT. This CDR3 is built from 15 residues. The CDR3 here is CASSERRVPNSPLHY. The CDR3 DNA reads as TGTGCCAGCAGTGAGAGACGGGTACCAAATTCACCCCTCCACTAT.

This clonotype was found a few times. The CDR3 coding sequence is TGTGCCGTATCGCCCGGGACTAGCGACCAAGAGACCCAGTACTTC. This sequence encodes CAVSPGTSDQETQYF. The chain is built from TRBV6-9 and TRBJ2-5; 10 bases are a match to TRBD2. The germline V gene encodes CDR1 MNHGY and CDR2 SVAAGI. Losses at the gene ends were 11 bases for V and 0 bases for J; bases not matched to a gene: 9. This CDR3 is built from 15 residues.

The chain joins TRBV7-8 to TRBJ2-5; TRBD2 is a possible D gene (6 bases). This CDR3 is 14 amino acids long. V was shortened by 2 bases and J by 3 bases, with 10 bases between the two germline ends. Germline V gene data show CDR1 as SGHVS and CDR2 as FQNEAQ. This chain's CDR3 is CASSLMASEETQYF. The CDR3, as DNA: TGTGCCAGCAGCTTAATGGCTAGCGAAGAGACCCAGTACTTC.

The sample holds a few counts of this clonotype. This chain uses TRBV6-2 or TRBV6-3 with TRBJ2-1, with TRBD1 matching 7 bases. The length of the CDR3 is 16 residues. Germline V gives CDR1 MNHEY, CDR2 SVGEGT. After removal of 6 bases from V and 0 bases from J, the junction contained 8 bases not matched to a gene. The CDR3 region is CASRDIQGSSYNEQFF. The CDR3 coding sequence is TGTGCCAGCAGAGATATACAGGGGAGCTCCTACAATGAGCAGTTCTTC.

The chain combines TRBV4-1 with TRBJ1-2, with D maybe TRBD1 (5 bases). This CDR3 region has 16 residues. CDR1 and CDR2 from the germline V gene are MGHRA and YSYEKL. The ends were cut back, 2 bases at V and 5 bases at J, with 18 bases in the middle. The CDR3, as DNA: TGCGCCAGCAGCCAAAGATCTGGGGGGGGGTCATATGGCTACACCTTC. Translating it yields CASSQRSGGGSYGYTF.

This clonotype was counted a few times. The V and J genes are TRBV11-2 and TRBJ1-1; D possibly corresponds to TRBD1 (6 bases). There are 12 residues in the CDR3. Germline V gene sequence: CDR1 SGHAT, CDR2 FQNNGV. V gave up 5 bases and J gave up 6 bases, with 10 bases separating them. CDR3 protein: CASSAGGAEAFF. The CDR3 region has the DNA TGTGCCAGCAGCGCTGGGGGCGCTGAAGCTTTCTTT.

In DNA, the CDR3 is TGTGCCAGCTCACTTTCCGTCTTTCCGGACATCACCGGGGAGCTGTTTTTT. Residues: CASSLSVFPDITGELFF. The chain joins TRBV18 to TRBJ2-2; TRBD1 is a possible D gene (5 bases). The V gene lost 4 bases and the J gene lost 4 bases, with 19 bases spanning the gap. The CDR3 extends over 17 amino acids. CDR1 and CDR2 (germline): KGHSH, LQKENI.

Of note for this clonotype: A much bigger clone sits one base away, suggesting this may be a read error. The chain recombines TRBV20-1 with TRBJ1-1; D gene ambiguous. The CDR3 is 13 amino acids. Looked up from germline, CDR1 is DFQATT and CDR2 is SNEGSKA (reference sequence). The CDR3 region is CSTSIQVNTEAFF. CDR3 nucleotide sequence: TGCAGTACTAGTATTCAGGTGAACACTGAAGCTTTCTTT.

This clonotype was seen ten or more times. The gene calls are TRBV6-1 and TRBJ1-1; D is undetermined. The CDR3 contains 16 residues. Trimming took off 3 bases at V and 0 bases at J, with 14 bases between the two ends. The germline V gene encodes CDR1 MNHNS and CDR2 SASEGT. For the CDR3, the DNA is TGTGCCAGCAGTGATCGGGTCGAGAACATGAACACTGAAGCTTTCTTT. Translating gives CASSDRVENMNTEAFF.

This clonotype was seen repeatedly, ten times or more. V and J are TRBV20-1 and TRBJ1-6; D not certain. Germline V gene lookup returns CDR1 DFQATT and CDR2 SNEGSKA (reference sequence). There are 16 residues in the CDR3. V was clipped by 0 bases and J by 4 bases, with 13 bases between them. The CDR3 reads CSARDPVEAYNSPLHF. The CDR3 nucleotides are TGCAGTGCTAGAGATCCCGTCGAGGCGTATAATTCACCCCTCCACTTT.

This clonotype was counted at least ten times. The chain carries TRBV11-3 and TRBJ2-3; 7 bases fit TRBD1. V shed 4 bases, J shed 0 bases, and the junction held 4 bases outside the gene matches. From germline, CDR1 is SGHNT and CDR2 YENEEA. This CDR3 contains 15 residues. The DNA of the CDR3 is TGTGCCAGCAGCTCCCGACAGGGCAGCACAGATACGCAGTATTTT. This gives the protein CASSSRQGSTDTQYF.

Concerning this clonotype: A much larger clone sits a single nucleotide away, making a read error possible. J is TRBJ2-1 and V is TRBV11-2, with no clear D. The length of the CDR3 is 14 residues. Germline V gives CDR1 SGHAT, CDR2 FQNNGV. CDR3 in DNA: TGTGCCGGCAGCTTACTCAACTCCTACAATGAGCAGTTCTTC. Its protein product is CAGSLLNSYNEQFF.

There are many counts of this clonotype. J is TRBJ1-5 and V is TRBV7-8; no firm D call. V dropped 1 base and J dropped 1 base, with 5 bases sitting between them. There are 14 residues in the CDR3. Germline CDR1 SGHVS, CDR2 FQNEAQ. CDR3: CASSLEASNQPQHF. The DNA for the CDR3 is TGTGCCAGCAGCTTAGAAGCCAGCAATCAGCCCCAGCATTTT. The complete variable domain, with remaining parts taken from reference TRBV7-8 and TRBJ1-5, reads GAGVSQSPRYKVAKRGQDVALRCDPISGHVSLFWYQQALGQGPEFLTYFQNEAQLDKSGLPSDRFFAERPEGSVSTLKIQRTQQEDSAVYLCASSLEASNQPQHFGDGTRLSIL.

For this clonotype: A much larger clone is a single base away; this may be a read error. This rearrangement joins TRBV11-3 to TRBJ1-1; weak D call: TRBD1 (6 bases). Germline CDR1 SGHNT, CDR2 YENEEA. This CDR3 spans 15 amino acids. The V and J ends lost 2 bases and 1 base respectively, with 11 bases between them. CDR3 amino acids: CASSLHWTANTEAFF. CDR3 sequence (DNA): TGTGCCAGCAGCTTACATTGGACAGCGAACACTGAAGCTTTCTTT.

J is TRBJ2-3 and V is TRBV25-1, with 11 bases lining up with TRBD1. Germline assignment: CDR1 MGHDK and CDR2 SYGVNS. The CDR3 has 17 amino acids. V was clipped by 1 base and J by 6 bases; unmatched bases: 9. In DNA, the CDR3 is TGTGCCAGCAGTGAATTCCGGGGGACAGGGGGATTGGATACGCAGTATTTT. This gives the protein CASSEFRGTGGLDTQYF.